A single T cell receptor (beta chain) is shown here with its context. The data originate from a study of blood T cell repertoires in COVID-19. Using immunoSEQ multiplex PCR, the repertoire was profiled, and TCRdb retains in-frame clones only, with some absent. The data show approximately 350,000 clones, 89% seen once. Sample: peripheral blood. The clonotype comes from a woman aged 30 to 39 with COVID-19, enrolled during active disease.

The CDR3 protein is CASSQRQEKKTDTQYF. The CDR3 DNA reads TGTGCCAGCAGTCAGAGACAGGAGAAAAAAACAGATACGCAGTATTTT. This chain links TRBV5-4 with TRBJ2-3; the D gene is possibly TRBD1 (6 bases). V was shortened by 5 bases and J by 3 bases, with 19 bases between the two germline ends. The CDR3 length is 16 residues. CDR1 SGHNT and CDR2 YYREEE come from the germline V gene (reference sequence).